This T cell receptor (beta chain) was identified in a study of monozygotic twins with inflammatory bowel disease. Researchers used about 4,000 ng of total RNA for each TCR library. UMIs bearing a 6-nucleotide sample barcode were added through template switching. TCRdb re-called the 5' RACE reads and gives one entry per CDR3 protein, without DNA. The sample includes about 210,000 distinct CDR3 sequences. Points on this clonotype: The antigen is unknown.

Every single donor had a roughly 2.7 ml blood sample drawn. Broader study findings: There was no support for any single strong signal or clonotype associated with IBD.

The sequence derives from a human donor with ulcerative colitis or Crohn's disease, or a healthy co-twin of an affected twin (not recorded which). What was sequenced was blood.

CDR3 sequence reads: CAWIRGIEAFF. The chain links TRBV30 to TRBJ1-1; TCRdb's D gene call, TRBD1, goes unchecked for lack of DNA. The CDR3 has 11 residues. Germline-derived CDR1 and CDR2 are GTSNPN and SVGIG (reference sequence).